This record concerns one T cell receptor beta chain sequence. Its specificity is unknown. Germline-derived CDR1 and CDR2 are SGHKS and YYEKEE (reference sequence). The V segment lost 5 bases and the J segment 4 bases; nucleotides outside the gene matches: 4. This CDR3 comprises 14 residues. The data belong to a study of response to subunit inactivated influenza vaccine. Broader study findings: Authors suggested each seasonal flu vaccination may recruit only limited numbers of new T cells.

TCRdb redid the calling of the RT-PCR reads with MiXCR, one entry per CDR3 protein. The sample shows approximately 520,000 distinct CDR3 sequences, around 25% of them seen only once. Sequenced material: CD4+ T cells sorted from PBMCs, taken more than 4 days after vaccination. The source is a man in his forties or fifties who received an inactivated influenza vaccine. The rearrangement uses TRBV5-5 and TRBJ1-5; TRBD1 matches at 9 bases. CDR3 sequence: CASRSGTGNQPQHF. The CDR3 nucleotides read TGTGCCAGCAGATCCGGGACAGGGAATCAGCCCCAGCATTTT.